Given below is one T cell receptor (beta chain) in context. Different DNA sequences within this sample yield the same CDR3. Looked up from germline, CDR1 is KGHSH and CDR2 is LQKENI. The V gene end was trimmed by 2 bases and the J gene end by 6 bases; junction bases not matched to a gene: 2. The CDR3 length is 14 residues. The data are from a study of shared clonotypes between healthy human individuals. Using immunoSEQ multiplex PCR, the repertoire was profiled, and TCRdb retains in-frame clones only, with some absent. The repertoire has roughly 1,000,000 clones, 70% to 80% of them found once; the top ten carry 0.5% to 0.65%.

This chain uses TRBV18 with TRBJ2-7, with 12 bases that match TRBD1. This receptor was taken from a man aged 18 to 30 in good health. Some clones in this sample may be carry-over from other donors' samples. What was sequenced was memory CD4+ T cells from PBMCs. Subset defined: CD45RA-negative fraction. The DNA for the CDR3 is TGTGCCAGCTCACCAGGGACAGGGGGCGCCGAGCAGTACTTC. This encodes CASSPGTGGAEQYF. The whole variable domain, remainder taken from reference TRBV18 and TRBJ2-7, is NAGVMQNPRHLVRRRGQEARLRCSPMKGHSHVYWYRQLPEEGLKFMVYLQKENIIDESGMPKERFSAEFPKEGPSILRIQQVVRGDSAAYFCASSPGTGGAEQYFGPGTRLTVT.